This TCR beta chain was recovered during a study of spatial heterogeneity in lung cancer. On the study more broadly: Detection consistently yielded more beta chains than alpha chains.

Each molecule of TCR cDNA was tagged with one unique molecular identifier. TCRdb redid the calling of the 5' RACE reads with MiXCR, one entry per CDR3 protein. The sample has about 43,000 distinct CDR3 sequences, about 23% seen once. In germline, CDR1 is SQVTM, CDR2 ANQGSEA. Trimming cost V 6 bases and J 8 bases; bases outside gene matches: 7. This CDR3 contains 12 residues. Time point denoted: blood at routine non-recurrence follow-up after resection. Sequencing covered unsorted whole RNA taken from tumor, nontumor lung or frozen PBMC. This clonotype appeared many times. The antigen is not known. Points from the study as a whole: Ubiquitous expanded tumor TCRs appeared in blood more at resection than follow-up.

The receptor was derived from a female donor with early-stage non-small cell lung cancer. The source was PBMCs, collected at follow-up. This rearrangement joins TRBV29-1 to TRBJ2-1, with TRBD1 matching 7 bases. The CDR3 loop is CSVDTGADEQFF. CDR3 nucleotides: TGCAGCGTCGATACAGGGGCGGATGAGCAGTTCTTC.